A selection of T cell receptor beta chains follows, all from one sample in a study of identical twins. TCRdb re-called the 5' RACE reads through MiXCR, storing one row per CDR3 protein. The sample holds roughly 250,000 distinct CDR3 sequences, over 12% seen once. Sequencing input: memory (CD45RO+) T cells sorted from blood. These receptors came from a woman aged 18-35 years in good health. Each CDR3 is given with its conserved first and last residue. Fields, in order: J gene, V gene, D gene, clone size, CDR3 protein, CDR3 DNA. D genes are given only for firm matches. Rows may omit the clone size; those that give it use once, few, many or a size class.

J: TRBJ2-7; V: TRBV7-8; D: -; size: many; CDR3: CASSLAETYEQYF; DNA: TGTGCCAGCAGCTTAGCCGAAACCTACGAGCAGTACTTC
J: TRBJ2-1; V: TRBV20-1; D: TRBD2; size: -; CDR3: CSARDTASGLNEQFF; DNA: TGCAGTGCTAGAGATACGGCTAGCGGCCTTAATGAGCAGTTCTTC
J: TRBJ2-7; V: TRBV7-2; D: TRBD2; size: -; CDR3: CASALLAGDYEQYF; DNA: TGTGCCAGCGCCTTACTAGCGGGGGACTACGAGCAGTACTTC
J: TRBJ2-3; V: TRBV12-5; D: TRBD2; size: -; CDR3: CASGLAGSTDTQYF; DNA: TGTGCTAGTGGTTTAGCGGGGAGCACAGATACGCAGTATTTT
J: TRBJ2-7; V: TRBV12-3/TRBV12-4; D: -; size: few; CDR3: CASSLMSPRMGYEQYF; DNA: TGTGCCAGCAGTTTAATGTCTCCTAGAATGGGCTACGAGCAGTACTTC
J: TRBJ2-5; V: TRBV20-1; D: TRBD1; size: -; CDR3: CSANYLDRGPETQYF; DNA: TGCAGTGCTAATTACCTGGACAGGGGGCCGGAGACCCAGTACTTC
J: TRBJ2-7; V: TRBV6-1; D: -; size: -; CDR3: CASTGGTPYEQYF; DNA: TGTGCCAGCACTGGGGGGACTCCATACGAGCAGTACTTC
J: TRBJ2-2; V: TRBV7-6; D: -; size: -; CDR3: CASSLRGGKITGELFF; DNA: TGTGCCAGCAGCTTAAGGGGGGGGAAGATTACCGGGGAGCTGTTTTTT
J: TRBJ2-3; V: TRBV12-3/TRBV12-4; D: TRBD2; size: many; CDR3: CASSLHPGAGELTDTQYF; DNA: TGTGCCAGCAGTCTACACCCTGGGGCGGGAGAGCTCACAGATACGCAGTATTTT
J: TRBJ2-7; V: TRBV7-2; D: TRBD1; size: -; CDR3: CASSRIGTASYEQYF; DNA: TGTGCCAGCAGCCGGATCGGGACAGCCTCCTACGAGCAGTACTTC
J: TRBJ2-1; V: TRBV29-1; D: -; size: many; CDR3: CSGRQGGSNEQFF; DNA: TGCAGCGGCCGCCAGGGGGGCTCCAATGAGCAGTTCTTC
J: TRBJ2-5; V: TRBV12-3/TRBV12-4; D: TRBD2; size: few; CDR3: CASSPPGGGSETQYF; DNA: TGTGCCAGCAGCCCACCTGGGGGGGGTTCGGAGACCCAGTACTTC
J: TRBJ2-7; V: TRBV7-2; D: TRBD1; size: -; CDR3: CASSARDRGSYEQYF; DNA: TGTGCCAGCAGCGCCCGGGACAGGGGGTCCTACGAGCAGTACTTC
J: TRBJ2-3; V: TRBV7-3; D: TRBD1; size: many; CDR3: CASSLTTGGVTDTQYF; DNA: TGTGCCAGCAGCTTAACGACAGGGGGAGTCACAGATACGCAGTATTTT
J: TRBJ2-1; V: TRBV6-1; D: -; size: many; CDR3: CASAVGRTYEQFF; DNA: TGTGCCAGCGCCGTGGGGCGTACCTATGAGCAGTTCTTC
J: TRBJ2-7; V: TRBV7-6; D: -; size: many; CDR3: CASSLWKGHYEQYF; DNA: TGTGCCAGCAGCTTATGGAAGGGTCACTACGAGCAGTACTTC
J: TRBJ1-1; V: TRBV5-6; D: -; size: many; CDR3: CASSLYHAQATEAFF; DNA: TGTGCCAGCAGCTTGTATCACGCGCAGGCGACTGAAGCTTTCTTT
J: TRBJ2-4; V: TRBV2; D: TRBD1; size: few; CDR3: CASTGADIQYF; DNA: TGTGCCAGTACAGGGGCGGACATTCAGTACTTC
J: TRBJ1-1; V: TRBV9; D: TRBD1; size: many; CDR3: CASSGGQEMNTEAFF; DNA: TGTGCCAGCAGCGGGGGACAGGAGATGAACACTGAAGCTTTCTTT
J: TRBJ2-1; V: TRBV9; D: -; size: many; CDR3: CASSVASRNEQFF; DNA: TGTGCCAGCAGCGTAGCTAGCAGAAATGAGCAGTTCTTC
J: TRBJ2-1; V: TRBV7-6; D: -; size: once; CDR3: CASSPPKRADEQFF; DNA: TGTGCCAGCAGCCCCCCGAAGCGTGCCGATGAGCAGTTCTTC
J: TRBJ2-3; V: TRBV11-2; D: -; size: many; CDR3: CASSLVVGYVASSTDTQYF; DNA: TGTGCCAGCAGCTTAGTGGTGGGGTACGTGGCGAGTAGCACAGATACGCAGTATTTT
J: TRBJ2-1; V: TRBV6-4; D: TRBD2; size: many; CDR3: CASSATSGGSNEQFF; DNA: TGTGCCAGCAGCGCGACTAGCGGGGGGAGTAATGAGCAGTTCTTC